What follows is one TCR beta chain and its context. The entry originates in a study of blood T cell repertoires in COVID-19. Libraries were prepared by immunoSEQ multiplex PCR; TCRdb keeps only in-frame clonotypes and omits some of them. The sample lists some 110,000 clones, around nine tenths seen once, with roughly 2% in the top ten. The TCR was taken from a human donor with active COVID-19. The donor label of this sample is uncertain. The specimen was peripheral blood.

The chain's CDR3 is CASSPREGIEAFF. CDR3 sequence (DNA): TGCGCCAGCAGCCCCCGGGAGGGAATTGAAGCTTTCTTT. The chain employs TRBV4-3 and TRBJ1-1; no clear D. Trimming stripped 4 bases from V and 7 bases from J, with 13 bases between. Germline loops: CDR1 LGHNA, CDR2 YSLEER. The CDR3 consists of 13 residues.